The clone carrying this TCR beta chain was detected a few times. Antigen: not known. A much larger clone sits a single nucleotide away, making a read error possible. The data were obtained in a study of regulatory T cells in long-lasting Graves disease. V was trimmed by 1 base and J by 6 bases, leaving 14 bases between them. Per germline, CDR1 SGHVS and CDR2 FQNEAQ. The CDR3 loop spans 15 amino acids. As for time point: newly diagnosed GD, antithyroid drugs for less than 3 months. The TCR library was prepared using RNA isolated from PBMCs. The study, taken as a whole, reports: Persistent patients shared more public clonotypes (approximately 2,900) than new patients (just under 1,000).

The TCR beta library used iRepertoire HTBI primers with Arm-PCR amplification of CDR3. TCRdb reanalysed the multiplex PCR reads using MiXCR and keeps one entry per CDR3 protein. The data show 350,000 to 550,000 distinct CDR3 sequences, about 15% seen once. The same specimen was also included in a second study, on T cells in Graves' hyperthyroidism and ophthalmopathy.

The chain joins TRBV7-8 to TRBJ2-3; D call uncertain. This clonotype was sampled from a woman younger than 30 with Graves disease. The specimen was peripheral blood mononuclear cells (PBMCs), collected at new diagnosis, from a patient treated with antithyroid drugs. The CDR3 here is CASSLEAPGTDTQYF. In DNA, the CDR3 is TGTGCCAGCAGCTTAGAGGCGCCGGGTACGGATACGCAGTATTTT.